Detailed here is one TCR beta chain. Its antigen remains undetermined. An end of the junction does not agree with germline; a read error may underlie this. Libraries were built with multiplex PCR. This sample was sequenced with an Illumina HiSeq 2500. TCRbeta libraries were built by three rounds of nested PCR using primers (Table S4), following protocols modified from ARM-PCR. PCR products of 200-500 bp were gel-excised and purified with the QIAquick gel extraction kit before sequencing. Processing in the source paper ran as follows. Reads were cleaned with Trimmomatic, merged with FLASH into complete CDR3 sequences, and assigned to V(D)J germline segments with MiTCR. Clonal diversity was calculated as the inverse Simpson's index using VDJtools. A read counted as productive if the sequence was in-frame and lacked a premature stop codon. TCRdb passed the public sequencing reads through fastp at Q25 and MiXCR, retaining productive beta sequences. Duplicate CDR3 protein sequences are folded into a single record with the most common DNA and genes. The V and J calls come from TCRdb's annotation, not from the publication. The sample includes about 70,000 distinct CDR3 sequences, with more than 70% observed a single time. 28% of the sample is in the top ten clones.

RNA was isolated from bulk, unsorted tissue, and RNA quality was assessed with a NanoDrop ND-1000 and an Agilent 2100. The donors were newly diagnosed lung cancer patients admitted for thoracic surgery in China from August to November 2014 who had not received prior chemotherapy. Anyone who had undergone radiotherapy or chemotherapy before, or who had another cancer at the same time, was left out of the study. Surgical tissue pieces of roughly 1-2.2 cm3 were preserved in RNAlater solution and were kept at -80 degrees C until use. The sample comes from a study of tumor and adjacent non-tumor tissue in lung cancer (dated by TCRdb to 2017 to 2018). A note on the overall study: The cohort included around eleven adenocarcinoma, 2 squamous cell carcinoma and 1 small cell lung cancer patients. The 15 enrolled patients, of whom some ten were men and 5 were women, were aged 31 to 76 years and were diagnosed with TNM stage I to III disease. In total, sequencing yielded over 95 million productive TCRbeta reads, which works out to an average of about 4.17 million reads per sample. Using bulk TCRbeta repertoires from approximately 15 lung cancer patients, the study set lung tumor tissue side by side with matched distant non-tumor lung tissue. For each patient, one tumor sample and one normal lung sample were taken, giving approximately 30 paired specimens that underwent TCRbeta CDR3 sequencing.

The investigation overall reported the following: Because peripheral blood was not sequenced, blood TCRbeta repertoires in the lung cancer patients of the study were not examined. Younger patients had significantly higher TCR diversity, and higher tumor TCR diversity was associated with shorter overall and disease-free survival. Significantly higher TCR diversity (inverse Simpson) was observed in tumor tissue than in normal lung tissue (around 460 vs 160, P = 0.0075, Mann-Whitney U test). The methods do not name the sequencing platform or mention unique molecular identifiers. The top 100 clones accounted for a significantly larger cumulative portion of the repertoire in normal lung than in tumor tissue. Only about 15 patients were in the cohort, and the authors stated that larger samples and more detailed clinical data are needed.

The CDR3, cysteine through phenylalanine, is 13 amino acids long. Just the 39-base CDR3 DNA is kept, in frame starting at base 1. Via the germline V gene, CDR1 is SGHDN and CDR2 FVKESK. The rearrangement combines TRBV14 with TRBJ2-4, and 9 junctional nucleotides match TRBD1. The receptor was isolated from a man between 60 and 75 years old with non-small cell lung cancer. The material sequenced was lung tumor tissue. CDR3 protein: CASSRDRVTILYF. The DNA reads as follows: TGTGCCAGCAGCCGGGACAGGGTTACCATTCTGTATTTC.